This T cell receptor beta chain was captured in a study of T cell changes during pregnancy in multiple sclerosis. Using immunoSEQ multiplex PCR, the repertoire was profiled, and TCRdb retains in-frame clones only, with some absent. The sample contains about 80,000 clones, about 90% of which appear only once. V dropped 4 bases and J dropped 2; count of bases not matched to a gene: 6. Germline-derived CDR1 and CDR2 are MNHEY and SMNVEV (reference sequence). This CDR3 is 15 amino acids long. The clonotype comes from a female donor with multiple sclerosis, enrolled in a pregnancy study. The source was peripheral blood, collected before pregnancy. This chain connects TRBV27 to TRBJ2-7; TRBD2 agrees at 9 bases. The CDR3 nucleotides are TGTGCCAGCAGTTCCACTAGCGGGCTTACCTACGAGCAGTACTTC. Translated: CASSSTSGLTYEQYF.